What follows describes a single T cell receptor beta chain. Its antigen is not identified. The sample originates from a study of cytomegalovirus exposure and HLA in healthy donors. Study background: About four fifths of approximately 400 genotyped donors fell in the Caucasian-associated ancestry cluster.

Amplification used 60 Vbeta primers and 13 Jbeta primers. Sequencing used immunoSEQ multiplex PCR; TCRdb keeps in-frame clones, though not all of them. The listing contains roughly 77,000 clones. Study observations and caveats: About 87% or about 30% of the time was how often most TCR beta V segments were productive, according to an earlier analysis. A list of approximately 160 TCR beta chains associated with cytomegalovirus was given.

The CDR3 totals 14 residues. CDR1 is SEHNR, CDR2 FQNEAQ, per germline (reference sequence). Trimming removed 5 bases from V and 2 bases from J, with 12 bases in between. The sequence was collected from a man aged 25-45 years in good health and CMV-seronegative. Sequences were obtained from PBMCs. V gene TRBV7-9 combines with J gene TRBJ2-5, with a weak D call TRBD1 (6 bases). This CDR3 is CASSRDTVQETQYF. CDR3 in DNA: TGTGCCAGCAGCCGGGACACCGTACAAGAGACCCAGTACTTC.